This T cell receptor (beta chain) was profiled in a study of T cell responses to AZD1222 COVID-19 vaccine (dated by TCRdb to the early 2020s). Turning to the overall study: AZD1222 recipients with second doses at about 4 weeks or about 12 weeks were pooled, because spike-specific TCR depth and breadth did not differ between schedules. A total of over 230 trial participants underwent TCR sequencing, of whom under 220 had received two doses of AZD1222 and around 26 had received two doses of the MenACWY control vaccine. Trial participants were enrolled into age subgroups of 18-55, 56-69 and 70-plus years, which contained approximately 150, 28 and 58 TCR-sequenced participants, respectively.

The study at large found these results: The 56-69-year group was small, and its depth increase did not reach significance, likely because of low power. The vaccine-associated CD4 TCRs covered the entire spike protein, and the dominant responses fell in regions 160-218 and 743-854. A significant rise in spike-specific TCR breadth and depth was observed after two AZD1222 doses relative to day 0 and relative to MenACWY recipients. Participants were mostly white British, with more females than males. The authors suggested clonal diversity may have been underestimated. Nearly half of unique spike-specific TCRs reportedly recognized epitopes outside regions mutated in the B.1.351 and B.1.1.7 variants. Conclusions about previously exposed vaccinees are limited, since just five to seven AZD1222 recipients were seropositive for SARS-CoV-2 at baseline. No day 14 peak-response samples were available, so repertoires were characterized only after the peak T cell response.

V lost 3 bases and J lost 2 bases; the stretch between them is 16 bases long. CDR1 SGHAT and CDR2 FQNNGV are derived from the germline V gene. Including the terminal cysteine and phenylalanine, the CDR3 comprises 16 residues. The only DNA kept is the CDR3, 48 bases in frame from the first base. This clone was seen a single time. The antigen it binds to is not known. No much larger clone is present one base from it, and per-base qualities are unavailable. The time point label corresponds to: baseline before first vaccination. The vaccinee samples were drawn from two UK trials, COV001 and COV002, one of which was a single-blind randomized controlled phase 2/3 trial testing AZD1222 (ChAdOx1 nCoV-19) in healthy adults. For TCRbeta chain sequencing, PBMC samples were collected from trial participants at day 0 and at day 28 after the second dose. The CDR3 regions of human TCRbeta chains were analyzed by immunosequencing. In the authors' own workflow: TCRs in the repertoires were compared against a reference library of SARS-CoV-2-specific TCRs that had been generated with the MIRA antigen-specificity platform. Breadth was defined as the fraction of unique TCRs that were SARS-CoV-2-associated. Depth was defined as the fraction of total T cells that were SARS-CoV-2-associated. Using the MIRA data, each spike-specific TCR was assigned both to the spike region to which the TCR was reactive and to a CD4 or CD8 class. Log10-transformed breadth and depth values were compared by one-way ANOVA with Sidak's multiple comparisons tests. Imported from immuneACCESS, the table was reduced by TCRdb to in-frame sequences with V and J called. These copies leave out some clones; in studies compared against another copy, an unresolved V gene accounts for under half, and the cause of the remainder is not known. V and J calls plus clone size are reproduced from that table; the DNA served to infer D and trimming. This sample gives around 120,000 clones in total; roughly 88% of them show up just once. The top ten constitute 1.5% to 2% of the sample.

The chain was built from TRBV11-2 and TRBJ2-5; a tentative D call is TRBD2 (5 bases match). Sequences were derived from peripheral blood, sampled on day 0 of AZD1222 vaccination. This clonotype originated in an adult in good health. The DNA sequence is given as TGTGCCAGCAGCTTGGTGTTGGGGAGAAAACAAGAGACCCAGTACTTC. This sequence encodes CASSLVLGRKQETQYF. The full variable domain, completed from the reference TRBV11-2 and TRBJ2-5 proteins outside the CDR3, reads EAGVAQSPRYKIIEKRQSVAFWCNPISGHATLYWYQQILGQGPKLLIQFQNNGVVDDSQLPKDRFSAERLKGVDSTLKIQPAKLEDSAVYLCASSLVLGRKQETQYFGPGTRLLVL.